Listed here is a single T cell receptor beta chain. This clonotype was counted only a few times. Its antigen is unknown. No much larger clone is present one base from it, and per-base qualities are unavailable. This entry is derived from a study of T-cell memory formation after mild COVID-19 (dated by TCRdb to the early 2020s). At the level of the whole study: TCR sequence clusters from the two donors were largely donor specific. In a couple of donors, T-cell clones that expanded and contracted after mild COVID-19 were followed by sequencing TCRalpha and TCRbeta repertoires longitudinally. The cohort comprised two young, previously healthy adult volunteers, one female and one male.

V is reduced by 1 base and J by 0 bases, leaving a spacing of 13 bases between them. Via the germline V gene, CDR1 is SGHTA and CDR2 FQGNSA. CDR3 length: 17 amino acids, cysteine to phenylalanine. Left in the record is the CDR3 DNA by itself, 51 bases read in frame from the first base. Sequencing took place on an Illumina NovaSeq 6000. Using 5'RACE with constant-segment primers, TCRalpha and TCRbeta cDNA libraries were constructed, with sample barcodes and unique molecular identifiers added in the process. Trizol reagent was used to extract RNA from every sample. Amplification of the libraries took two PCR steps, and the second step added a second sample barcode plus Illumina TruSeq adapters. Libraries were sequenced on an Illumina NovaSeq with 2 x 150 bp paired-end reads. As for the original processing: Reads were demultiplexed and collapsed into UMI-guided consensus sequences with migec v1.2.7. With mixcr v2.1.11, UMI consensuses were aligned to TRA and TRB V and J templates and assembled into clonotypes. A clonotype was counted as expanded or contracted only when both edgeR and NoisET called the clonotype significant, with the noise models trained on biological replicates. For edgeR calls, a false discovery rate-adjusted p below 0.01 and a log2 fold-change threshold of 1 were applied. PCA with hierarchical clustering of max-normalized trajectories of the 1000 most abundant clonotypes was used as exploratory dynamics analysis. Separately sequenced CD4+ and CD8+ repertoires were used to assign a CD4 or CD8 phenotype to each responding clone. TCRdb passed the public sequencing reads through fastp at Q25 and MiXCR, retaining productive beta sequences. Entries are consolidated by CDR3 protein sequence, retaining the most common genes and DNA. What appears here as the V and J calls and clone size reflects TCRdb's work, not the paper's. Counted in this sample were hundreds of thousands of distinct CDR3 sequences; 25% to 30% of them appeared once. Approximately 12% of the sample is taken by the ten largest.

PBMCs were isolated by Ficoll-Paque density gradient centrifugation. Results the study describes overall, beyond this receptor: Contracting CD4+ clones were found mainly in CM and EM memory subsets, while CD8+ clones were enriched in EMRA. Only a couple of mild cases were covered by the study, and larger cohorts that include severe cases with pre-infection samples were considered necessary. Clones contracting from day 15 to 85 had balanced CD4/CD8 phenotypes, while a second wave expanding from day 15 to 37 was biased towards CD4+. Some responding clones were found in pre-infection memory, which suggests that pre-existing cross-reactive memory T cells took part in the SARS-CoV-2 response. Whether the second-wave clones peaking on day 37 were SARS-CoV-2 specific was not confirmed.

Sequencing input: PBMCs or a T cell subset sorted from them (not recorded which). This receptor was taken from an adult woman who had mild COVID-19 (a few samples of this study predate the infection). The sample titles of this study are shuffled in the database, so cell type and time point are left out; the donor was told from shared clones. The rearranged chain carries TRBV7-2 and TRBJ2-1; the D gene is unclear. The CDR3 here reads CASSLVAGFSSYNEQFF. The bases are TGTGCCAGCAGCTTAGTGGCAGGCTTCAGCTCCTACAATGAGCAGTTCTTC.